The present entry profiles one T cell receptor (beta chain) with its context. A junction end diverges from the germline sequence, so it may reflect a read error. CDR1 SNHLY and CDR2 FYNNEI come from the germline V gene. This CDR3 contains 15 residues. The data were taken from a study of T cells in Graves' hyperthyroidism and ophthalmopathy. A Clinical Activity Score of at least 3, a NOSPECS grade of at least 4 and a duration under 3 months were recorded in the ophthalmopathy patients. Amplification yielded TCR beta CDR3 regions, with RNA transcripts as the source. The HTBI set primed first-round TCR CDR3 RT-PCR. TCRdb reprocessed the multiplex PCR reads with MiXCR, giving one entry per CDR3 protein. The repertoire holds over 45,000 distinct CDR3 sequences, with around half as singletons.

Sequencing used blood. The rearrangement uses TRBV2 and TRBJ2-1, with 10 bases aligning to TRBD1. The receptor was derived from a woman aged 25-40 years with Graves' ophthalmopathy. The CDR3 loop reads CAWSPGQGVYNGQFF. Written as DNA, the CDR3 is TGTGCCTGGAGCCCCGGACAGGGGGTCTACAATGGGCAGTTCTTC.